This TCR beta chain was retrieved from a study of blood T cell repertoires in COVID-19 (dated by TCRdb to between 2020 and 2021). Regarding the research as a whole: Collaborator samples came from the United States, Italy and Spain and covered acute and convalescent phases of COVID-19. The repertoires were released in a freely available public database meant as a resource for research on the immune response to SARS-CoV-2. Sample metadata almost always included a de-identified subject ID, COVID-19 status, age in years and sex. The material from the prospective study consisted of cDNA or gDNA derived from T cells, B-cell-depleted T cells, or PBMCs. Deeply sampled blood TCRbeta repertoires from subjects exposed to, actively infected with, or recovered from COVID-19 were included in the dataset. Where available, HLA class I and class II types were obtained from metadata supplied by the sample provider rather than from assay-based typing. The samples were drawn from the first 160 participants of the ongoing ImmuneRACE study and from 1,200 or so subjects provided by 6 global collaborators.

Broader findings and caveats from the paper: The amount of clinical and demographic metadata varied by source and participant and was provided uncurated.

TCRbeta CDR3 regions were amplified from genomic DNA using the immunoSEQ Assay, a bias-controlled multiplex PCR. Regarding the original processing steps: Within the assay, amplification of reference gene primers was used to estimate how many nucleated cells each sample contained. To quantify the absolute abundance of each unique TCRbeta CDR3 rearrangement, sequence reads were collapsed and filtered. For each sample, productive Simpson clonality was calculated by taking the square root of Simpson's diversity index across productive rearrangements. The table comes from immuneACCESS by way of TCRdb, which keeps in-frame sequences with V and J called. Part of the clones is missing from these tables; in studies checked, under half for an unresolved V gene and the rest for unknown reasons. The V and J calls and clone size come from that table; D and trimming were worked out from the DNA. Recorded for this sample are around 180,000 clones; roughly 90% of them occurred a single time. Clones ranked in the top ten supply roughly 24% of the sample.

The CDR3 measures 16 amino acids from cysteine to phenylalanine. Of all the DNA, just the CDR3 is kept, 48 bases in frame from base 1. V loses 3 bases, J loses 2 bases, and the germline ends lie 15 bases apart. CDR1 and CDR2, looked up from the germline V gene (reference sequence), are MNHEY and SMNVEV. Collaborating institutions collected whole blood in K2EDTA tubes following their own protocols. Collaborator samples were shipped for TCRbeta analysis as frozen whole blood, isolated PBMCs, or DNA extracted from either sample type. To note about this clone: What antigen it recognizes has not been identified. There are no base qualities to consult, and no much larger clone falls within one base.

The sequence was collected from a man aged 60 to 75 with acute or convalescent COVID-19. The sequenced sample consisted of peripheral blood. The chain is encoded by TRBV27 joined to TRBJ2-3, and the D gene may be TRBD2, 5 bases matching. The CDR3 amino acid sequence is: CASSLASNIPTDTQYF. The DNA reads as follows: TGTGCCAGCAGTTTGGCTAGCAATATCCCCACAGATACGCAGTATTTT.